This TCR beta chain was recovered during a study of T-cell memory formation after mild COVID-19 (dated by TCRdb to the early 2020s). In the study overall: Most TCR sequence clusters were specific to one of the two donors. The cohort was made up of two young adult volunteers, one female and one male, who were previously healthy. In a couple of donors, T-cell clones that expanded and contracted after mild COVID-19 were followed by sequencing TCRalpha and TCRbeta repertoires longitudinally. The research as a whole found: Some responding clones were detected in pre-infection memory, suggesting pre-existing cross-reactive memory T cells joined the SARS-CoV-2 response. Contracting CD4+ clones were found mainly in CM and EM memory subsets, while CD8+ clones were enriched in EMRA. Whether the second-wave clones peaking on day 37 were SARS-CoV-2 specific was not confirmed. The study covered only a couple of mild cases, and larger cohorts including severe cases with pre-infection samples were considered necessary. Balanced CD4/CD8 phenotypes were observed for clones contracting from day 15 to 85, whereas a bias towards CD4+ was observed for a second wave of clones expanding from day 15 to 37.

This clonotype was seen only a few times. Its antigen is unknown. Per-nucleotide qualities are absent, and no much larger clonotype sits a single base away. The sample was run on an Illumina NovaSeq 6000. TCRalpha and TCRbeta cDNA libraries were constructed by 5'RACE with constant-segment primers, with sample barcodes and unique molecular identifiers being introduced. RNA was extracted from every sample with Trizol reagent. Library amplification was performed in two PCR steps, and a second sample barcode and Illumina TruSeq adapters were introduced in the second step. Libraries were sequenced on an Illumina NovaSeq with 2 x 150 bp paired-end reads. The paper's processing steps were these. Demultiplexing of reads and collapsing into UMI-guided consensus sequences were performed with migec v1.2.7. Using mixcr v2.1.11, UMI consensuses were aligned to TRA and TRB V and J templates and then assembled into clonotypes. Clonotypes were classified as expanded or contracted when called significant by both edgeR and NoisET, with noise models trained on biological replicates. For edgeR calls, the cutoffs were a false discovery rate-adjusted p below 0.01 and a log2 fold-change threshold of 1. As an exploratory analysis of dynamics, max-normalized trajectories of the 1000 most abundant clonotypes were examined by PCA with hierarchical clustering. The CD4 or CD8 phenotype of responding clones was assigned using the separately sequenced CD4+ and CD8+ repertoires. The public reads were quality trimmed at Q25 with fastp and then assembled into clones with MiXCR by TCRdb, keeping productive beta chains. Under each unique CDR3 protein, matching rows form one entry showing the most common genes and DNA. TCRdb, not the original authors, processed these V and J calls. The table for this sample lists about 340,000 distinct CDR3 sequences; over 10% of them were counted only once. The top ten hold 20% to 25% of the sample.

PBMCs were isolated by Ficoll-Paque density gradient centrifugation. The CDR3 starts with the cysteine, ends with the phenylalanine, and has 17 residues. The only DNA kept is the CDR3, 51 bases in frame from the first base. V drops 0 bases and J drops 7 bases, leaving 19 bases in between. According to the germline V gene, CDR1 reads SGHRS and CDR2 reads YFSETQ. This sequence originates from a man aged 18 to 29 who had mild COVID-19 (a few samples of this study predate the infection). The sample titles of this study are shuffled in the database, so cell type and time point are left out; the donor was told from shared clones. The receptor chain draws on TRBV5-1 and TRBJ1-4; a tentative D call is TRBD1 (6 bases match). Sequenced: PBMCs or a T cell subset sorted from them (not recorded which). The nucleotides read TGCGCCAGCAGCTTGGAGACAGGTCCCCTGTTCGGTGAAAAACTGTTTTTT. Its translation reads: CASSLETGPLFGEKLFF.